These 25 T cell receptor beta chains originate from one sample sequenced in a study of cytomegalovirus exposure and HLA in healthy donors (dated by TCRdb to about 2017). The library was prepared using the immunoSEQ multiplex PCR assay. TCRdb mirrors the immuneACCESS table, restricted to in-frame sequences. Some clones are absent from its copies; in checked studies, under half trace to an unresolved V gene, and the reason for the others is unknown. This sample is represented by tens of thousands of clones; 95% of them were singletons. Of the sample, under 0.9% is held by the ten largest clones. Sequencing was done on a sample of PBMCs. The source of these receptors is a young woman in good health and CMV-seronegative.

Here the CDR3 DNA reads TGCAGCGTTGAGGTTAATAGCGGGAGGGCCGCAGATACGCAGTATTTT. Its translation: CSVEVNSGRAADTQYF. The chain is built from TRBV29-1 and TRBJ2-3; 11 nucleotides align to TRBD2. Germline loops: CDR1 SQVTM, CDR2 ANQGSEA. V was pared by 3 bases and J by 4 bases, with 9 bases of the junction left unmatched. The CDR3 consists of 16 residues.

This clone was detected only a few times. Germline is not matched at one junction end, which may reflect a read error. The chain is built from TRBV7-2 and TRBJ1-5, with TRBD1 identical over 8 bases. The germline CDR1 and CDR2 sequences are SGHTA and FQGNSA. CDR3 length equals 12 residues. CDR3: CASSPWGGTGSF. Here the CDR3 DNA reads TGTGCCAGCAGCCCGTGGGGGGGGACAGGATCATTT.

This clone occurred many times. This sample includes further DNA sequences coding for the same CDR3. CDR3 sequence: CASSHSGTGELYEQYF. CDR3 coding DNA: TGCGCCAGCAGCCACTCCGGGACAGGGGAATTGTACGAGCAGTACTTC. This chain connects TRBV4-3 to TRBJ2-7; TRBD1 matches 10 bases. Trimming took 3 bases from V and 4 from J; bases not matched to a gene: 9. Germline-derived CDR1 and CDR2 are LGHNA and YSLEER. The CDR3 extends over 16 amino acids.

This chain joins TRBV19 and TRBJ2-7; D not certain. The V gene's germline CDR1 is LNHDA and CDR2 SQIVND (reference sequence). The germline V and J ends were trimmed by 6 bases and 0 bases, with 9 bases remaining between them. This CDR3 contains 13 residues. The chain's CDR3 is CASRSGNSYEQYF. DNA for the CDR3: TGTGCCAGTAGATCAGGAAACTCCTACGAGCAGTACTTC.

In DNA, the CDR3 is TGTGCCAGCAGCCGAAGACTAGCGGGAGCGCGTTTCGGGGAGCTGTTTTTT. This translates into CASSRRLAGARFGELFF. The chain has TRBV7-2 and TRBJ2-2, with TRBD2 matching over 12 bases. Germline CDR1 SGHTA, CDR2 FQGNSA. J lost 7 bases, V lost 5 bases, and 11 bases had no gene match. The CDR3 has 17 residues.

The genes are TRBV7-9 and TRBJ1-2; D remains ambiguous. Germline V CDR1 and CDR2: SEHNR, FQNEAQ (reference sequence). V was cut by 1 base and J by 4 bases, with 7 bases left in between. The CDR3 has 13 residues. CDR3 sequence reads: CASSLGTAYGYTF. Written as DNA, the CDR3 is TGTGCCAGCAGCTTAGGTACAGCCTATGGCTACACCTTC.

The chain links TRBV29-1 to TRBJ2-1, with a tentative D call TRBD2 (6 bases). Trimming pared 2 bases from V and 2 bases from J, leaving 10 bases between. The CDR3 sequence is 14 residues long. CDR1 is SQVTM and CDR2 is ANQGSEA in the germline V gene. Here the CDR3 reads CSVEFGGPYNEQFF. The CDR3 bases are TGCAGCGTTGAATTCGGGGGACCCTACAATGAGCAGTTCTTC.

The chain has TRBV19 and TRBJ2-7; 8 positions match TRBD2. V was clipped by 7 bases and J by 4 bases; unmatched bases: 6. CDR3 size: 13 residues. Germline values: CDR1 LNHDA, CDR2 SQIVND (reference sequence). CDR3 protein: CASKSGREYEQYF. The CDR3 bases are TGTGCCAGTAAAAGCGGGAGAGAGTACGAGCAGTACTTC.

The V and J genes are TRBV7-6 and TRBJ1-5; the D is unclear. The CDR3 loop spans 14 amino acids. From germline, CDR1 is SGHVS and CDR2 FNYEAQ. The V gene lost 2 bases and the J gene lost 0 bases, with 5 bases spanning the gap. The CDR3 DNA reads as TGTGCCAGCAGCTTAAGCGATAGCAATCAGCCCCAGCATTTT. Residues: CASSLSDSNQPQHF.

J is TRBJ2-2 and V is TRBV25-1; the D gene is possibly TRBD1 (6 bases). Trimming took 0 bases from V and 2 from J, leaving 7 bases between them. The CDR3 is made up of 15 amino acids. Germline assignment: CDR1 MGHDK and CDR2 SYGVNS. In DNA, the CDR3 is TGTGCCAGCAGTGAATACAGGGGAAACACCGGGGAGCTGTTTTTT. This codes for CASSEYRGNTGELFF.

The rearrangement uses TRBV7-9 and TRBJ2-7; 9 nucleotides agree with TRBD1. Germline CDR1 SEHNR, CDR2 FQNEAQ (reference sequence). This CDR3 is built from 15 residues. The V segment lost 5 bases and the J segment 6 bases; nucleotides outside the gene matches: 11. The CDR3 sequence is CASSPSGQGLGEQYF. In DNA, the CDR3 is TGTGCCAGCAGCCCCTCGGGACAGGGTTTGGGCGAGCAGTACTTC.

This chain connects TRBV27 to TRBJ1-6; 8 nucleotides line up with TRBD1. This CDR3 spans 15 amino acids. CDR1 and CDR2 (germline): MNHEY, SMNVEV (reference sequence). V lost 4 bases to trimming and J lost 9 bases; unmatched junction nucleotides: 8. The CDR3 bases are TGTGCCAGCAGTTCCACTGCAGGGGGCGTTTCACCCCTCCACTTT. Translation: CASSSTAGGVSPLHF.

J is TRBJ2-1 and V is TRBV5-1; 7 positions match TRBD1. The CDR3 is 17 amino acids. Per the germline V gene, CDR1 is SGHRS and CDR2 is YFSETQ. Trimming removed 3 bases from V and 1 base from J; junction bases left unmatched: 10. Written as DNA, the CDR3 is TGCGCCAGCAGCTGGCGGACAGGCGGCGGGTCCTACAATGAGCAGTTCTTC. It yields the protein CASSWRTGGGSYNEQFF.

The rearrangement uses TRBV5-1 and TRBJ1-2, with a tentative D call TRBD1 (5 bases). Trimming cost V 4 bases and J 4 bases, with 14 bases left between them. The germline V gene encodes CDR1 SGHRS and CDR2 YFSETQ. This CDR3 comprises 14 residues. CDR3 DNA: TGCGCCAGCAGCAGCGTTCAGGGTGTCTATGGCTACACCTTC. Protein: CASSSVQGVYGYTF.

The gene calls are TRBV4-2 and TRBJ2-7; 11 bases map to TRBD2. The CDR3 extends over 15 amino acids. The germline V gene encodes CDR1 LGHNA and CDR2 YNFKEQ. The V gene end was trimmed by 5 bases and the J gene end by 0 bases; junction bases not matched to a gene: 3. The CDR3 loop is CASSSGLAASYEQYF. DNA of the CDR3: TGTGCCAGCAGCTCGGGACTAGCGGCCTCCTACGAGCAGTACTTC.

The CDR3 reads CASSLGLRFVYNEQFF. The DNA for the CDR3 is TGTGCCAGCAGCTTAGGGTTGCGATTCGTCTACAATGAGCAGTTCTTC. The V gene is TRBV7-9, the J gene TRBJ2-1, with D unresolved. With 1 base removed from V and 3 bases from J, the gap between germline ends came to 13 bases. This CDR3 spans 16 amino acids. The germline V gene has CDR1 SEHNR and CDR2 FQNEAQ (reference sequence). The full variable domain, with the rest looked up from reference TRBV7-9 and TRBJ2-1, is DTGVSQNPRHKITKRGQNVTFRCDPISEHNRLYWYRQTLGQGPEFLTYFQNEAQLEKSRLLSDRFSAERPKGSFSTLEIQRTEQGDSAMYLCASSLGLRFVYNEQFFGPGTRLTVL.

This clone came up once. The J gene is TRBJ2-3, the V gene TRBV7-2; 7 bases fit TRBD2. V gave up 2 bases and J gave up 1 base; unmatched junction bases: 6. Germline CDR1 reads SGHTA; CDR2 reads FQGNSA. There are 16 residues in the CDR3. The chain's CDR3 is CASSLWGGTGTDTQYF. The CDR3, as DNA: TGTGCCAGCAGCTTATGGGGAGGGACTGGCACAGATACGCAGTATTTT.

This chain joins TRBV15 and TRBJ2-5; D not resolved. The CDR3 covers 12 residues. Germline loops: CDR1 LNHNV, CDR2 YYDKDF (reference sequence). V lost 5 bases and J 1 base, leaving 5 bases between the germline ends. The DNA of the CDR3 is TGTGCCACCAGCGAACTCCAAGAGACCCAGTACTTC. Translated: CATSELQETQYF.

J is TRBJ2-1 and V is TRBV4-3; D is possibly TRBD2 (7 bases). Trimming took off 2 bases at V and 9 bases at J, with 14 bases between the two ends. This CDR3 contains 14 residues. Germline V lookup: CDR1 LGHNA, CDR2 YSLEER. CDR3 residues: CASSQHEGGGEQFF. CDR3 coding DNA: TGCGCCAGCAGCCAACACGAGGGGGGGGGTGAGCAGTTCTTC.

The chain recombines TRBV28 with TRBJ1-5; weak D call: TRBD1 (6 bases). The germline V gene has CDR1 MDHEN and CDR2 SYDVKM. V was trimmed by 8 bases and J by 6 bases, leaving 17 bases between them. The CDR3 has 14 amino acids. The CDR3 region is CASLQGGGAQPQHF. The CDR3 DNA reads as TGTGCCAGCTTACAGGGCGGGGGAGCTCAGCCCCAGCATTTT.

CDR3 coding DNA: TGTGCCAGCAGCTGGGACAGTCCTTCCTCTGACAATGAGCAGTTCTTC. It is translated as CASSWDSPSSDNEQFF. The chain recombines TRBV7-2 with TRBJ2-1; TRBD1 matches 7 bases. The CDR3 consists of 16 residues. The germline CDR1 and CDR2 sequences are SGHTA and FQGNSA. J gave up 5 bases and V 4 bases, and 11 bases lay outside the gene matches.

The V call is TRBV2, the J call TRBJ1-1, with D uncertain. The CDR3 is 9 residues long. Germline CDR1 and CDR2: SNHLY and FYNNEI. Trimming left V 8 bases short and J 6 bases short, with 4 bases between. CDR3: CASSAEAFF. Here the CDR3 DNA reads TGTGCCAGCTCGGCTGAAGCTTTCTTT.

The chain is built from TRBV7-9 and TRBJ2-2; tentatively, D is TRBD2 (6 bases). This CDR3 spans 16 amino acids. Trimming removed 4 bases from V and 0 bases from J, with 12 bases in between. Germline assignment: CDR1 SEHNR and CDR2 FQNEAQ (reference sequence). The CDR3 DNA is TGTGCCAGCAGCTCGCCGGGACTCGCGAACACCGGGGAGCTGTTTTTT. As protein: CASSSPGLANTGELFF.

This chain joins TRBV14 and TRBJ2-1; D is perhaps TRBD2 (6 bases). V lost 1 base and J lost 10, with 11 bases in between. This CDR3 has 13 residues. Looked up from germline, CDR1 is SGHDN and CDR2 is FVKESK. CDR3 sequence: CASSQVEGGEQFF. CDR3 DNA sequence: TGTGCCAGCAGCCAAGTCGAAGGAGGGGAGCAGTTCTTC. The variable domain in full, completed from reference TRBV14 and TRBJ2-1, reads EAGVTQFPSHSVIEKGQTVTLRCDPISGHDNLYWYRRVMGKEIKFLLHFVKESKQDESGMPNNRFLAERTGGTYSTLKVQPAELEDSGVYFCASSQVEGGEQFFGPGTRLTVL.

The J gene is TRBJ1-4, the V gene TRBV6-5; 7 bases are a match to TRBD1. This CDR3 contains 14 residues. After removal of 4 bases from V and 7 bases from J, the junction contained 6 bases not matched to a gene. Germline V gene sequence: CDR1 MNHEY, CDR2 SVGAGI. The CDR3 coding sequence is TGTGCCAGCAGTTCATCAGGGGGGAGTGAAAAACTGTTTTTT. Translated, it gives CASSSSGGSEKLFF.